This T cell receptor beta chain derives from a study of T cells in Graves' hyperthyroidism and ophthalmopathy. General study results and limits: Ophthalmopathy was distinguished from stable hyperthyroidism by 13 V-J signatures. Most thyroid clonotypes that were expanded above 0.001 also turned up in blood.

Amplification targeted TCR beta CDR3 regions from RNA transcripts. The HTBI set primed first-round TCR CDR3 RT-PCR. TCRdb re-derived calls from the multiplex PCR reads in MiXCR, one entry per CDR3 protein. The table has approximately 400,000 distinct CDR3 sequences, 15% to 18% seen once; the top ten hold roughly 7.7%. Uncontrolled infection, other autoimmune disease, pregnancy or lactation excluded patients. The authors took PBMCs from 9.5 to 10 ml fresh peripheral blood. The CDR3 totals 15 residues. Per germline, CDR1 DFQATT and CDR2 SNEGSKA (reference sequence). V was clipped by 1 base and J by 2 bases; unmatched bases: 5. The sample holds many counts of this clonotype. What it binds is unknown.

V usage is TRBV20-1 and J usage is TRBJ2-7; 10 nucleotides line up with TRBD2. The specimen sequenced was blood. The receptor comes from a woman aged 18-29 years with Graves' hyperthyroidism. The chain's CDR3 is CSARAQAGGTYEQYF. CDR3 DNA sequence: TGCAGTGCTAGAGCCCAAGCGGGAGGGACCTACGAGCAGTACTTC.